Below, 4 T cell receptor beta chains from the same sample are listed, as sequenced in a study of T cell changes during pregnancy in multiple sclerosis. Measured with immunoSEQ multiplex PCR; TCRdb has only the in-frame clones, and not every one. The sample includes tens of thousands of clones, 88% seen only once; the top ten take just over 0.55%. The starting material was CD4+ T cells from peripheral blood mononuclear cells, obtained in the first trimester of pregnancy. Every receptor here comes from a female donor with multiple sclerosis, enrolled in a pregnancy study.

The J gene is TRBJ2-2, the V gene TRBV5-6; 10 nucleotides line up with TRBD2. From germline, CDR1 is SGHDT and CDR2 YYEEEE. The CDR3 spans 18 residues. Trimming cost V 8 bases and J 2 bases; bases outside gene matches: 15. CDR3 sequence: CARRTSGLFFFNTGELFF. The CDR3 DNA is TGTGCCAGGAGGACTAGCGGACTATTTTTTTTCAACACCGGGGAGCTGTTTTTT.

The V call is TRBV28, the J call TRBJ1-5; 7 positions agree with TRBD1. Per the germline V gene, CDR1 is MDHEN and CDR2 is SYDVKM. The CDR3 loop spans 15 amino acids. V shed 3 bases and J 4 bases; nucleotides not matched to a gene: 6. CDR3 in amino acids: CASSFRSGGNQPQHF. The CDR3 bases are TGTGCCAGCAGTTTTAGGTCAGGGGGTAATCAGCCCCAGCATTTT.

In its sample, this clone was seen a few times. Here the CDR3 reads CASSQGIGAYEQYF. The CDR3 nucleotides are TGCGCCAGCAGCCAAGGAATAGGGGCCTACGAGCAGTACTTC. The rearrangement joins TRBV4-1 to TRBJ2-7; TRBD1 might be the D (5 bases). Trimming took off 1 base at V and 2 bases at J, with 9 bases between the two ends. The CDR3 totals 14 residues. Germline lookup yields CDR1 MGHRA and CDR2 YSYEKL.

V is TRBV7-9 and J is TRBJ2-7, with 10 positions matching TRBD2. Germline V gives CDR1 SEHNR, CDR2 FQNEAQ (reference sequence). This CDR3 is 15 amino acids long. Trimming took 5 bases from V and 1 from J; bases not matched to a gene: 5. The CDR3 nucleotides are TGTGCCAGCAGCCCGCAGCGGGGGGGGTCCTACGAGCAGTACTTC. This translates into CASSPQRGGSYEQYF. Variable domain in full (rest from reference TRBV7-9 and TRBJ2-7): DTGVSQNPRHKITKRGQNVTFRCDPISEHNRLYWYRQTLGQGPEFLTYFQNEAQLEKSRLLSDRFSAERPKGSFSTLEIQRTEQGDSAMYLCASSPQRGGSYEQYFGPGTRLTVT.